Sequencing of this T cell receptor beta chain was carried out in a study of patients and donors after allogeneic stem cell transplantation (dated by TCRdb to about 2020). The sample holds a few counts of this clonotype. Its binding antigen is unknown. It has no much larger one-base neighbor in the sample; base qualities were not kept. The method behind the library was RT-PCR. Sequencing was carried out with a NextSeq 550. The public sequencing data were trimmed at Q25 with fastp and processed into clonotypes with MiXCR by TCRdb, which kept only in-frame beta chains. Every distinct CDR3 protein forms one entry, paired with its most common genes and DNA. The sample table lists more than 850,000 distinct CDR3 sequences, roughly 18% of them with a count of one. In total, the top ten clones hold 5% to 6.5% of the sample. V is reduced by 0 bases and J by 7 bases, leaving a spacing of 15 bases between them. The germline V gene supplies CDR1 MNHEY and CDR2 SVGEGT. Inclusive of the bounding cysteine and phenylalanine, the CDR3 is 15 residues long. This entry keeps only the CDR3 DNA: 45 bases, framed from base 1.

The receptor's source is a human donor who was either an allogeneic HSCT recipient or a stem cell or donor lymphocyte infusion donor (not recorded which). It is not recorded whose cells these are; they may come from a transplant donor. The sequence links TRBV6-2 or TRBV6-3 to TRBJ2-5; the D gene cannot be resolved reliably. Sequencing was done on a sample of blood, either unsorted or a sorted T cell fraction (not recorded which). The DNA is TGTGCCAGCAGTTACTCGGATGAAGTAGTCGGGACCCAGTACTTC. Translated, it reads CASSYSDEVVGTQYF.